The 3 T cell receptor beta chains reported below all come from one sample, sequenced in a study of T cell clonality in common variable immunodeficiency. Only in-frame clones appear in the TCRdb table, and some are missing; sequencing was by immunoSEQ multiplex PCR. Recorded here are roughly 38,000 clones, with no singletons, and the ten leading clones hold around 3%. The sample consisted of peripheral blood mononuclear cells. These receptor sequences come from a person aged 18-69 years in good health.

This clone has a count of ten or more. The CDR3 end falls 3 residues outside the read, so it is completed with the germline J gene. The chain couples TRBV5-1 to TRBJ2-5, with 10 bases fitting TRBD2. This CDR3 has 14 residues. Germline V gene sequence: CDR1 SGHRS, CDR2 YFSETQ. V lost 5 bases, J lost 4 bases, and 5 bases stayed unmatched. The CDR3 DNA, read in part, is TGCGCCAGCAGTCCTAGCGGGAGTCGAGAGACC. This sequence encodes CASSPSGSRET. The CDR3 as a whole reads CASSPSGSRETQYF.

There are many counts of this clone. The read halts 3 residues ahead of the CDR3 end, with the missing end drawn from the germline J gene. The chain carries TRBV29-1 and TRBJ1-2; 9 bases fit TRBD1. V was pared by 7 bases and J by 7 bases, with 16 bases of the junction left unmatched. This CDR3 region has 15 residues. Germline CDR1 and CDR2: SQVTM and ANQGSEA. CDR3 DNA (partial): TGCAGCGCCTCTTTGGGGACAGGGAATCCTTCTGGC. This gives the protein CSASLGTGNPSG. The whole CDR3 sequence reads CSASLGTGNPSGYTF. The whole variable domain, filled in from reference TRBV29-1 and TRBJ1-2, reads SAVISQKPSRDICQRGTSLTIQCQVDSQVTMMFWYRQQPGQSLTLIATANQGSEATYESGFVIDKFPISRPNLTFSTLTVSNMSPEDSSIYLCSASLGTGNPSGYTFGSGTRLTVV.

About this clone: The read terminates 3 residues ahead of where the CDR3 ends, so the germline J gene completes it. The V gene is TRBV5-1, the J gene TRBJ1-5; D is undetermined. From germline, CDR1 is SGHRS and CDR2 YFSETQ. V dropped 0 bases and J dropped 1 base, with 8 bases sitting between them. The CDR3 spans 15 residues. Partial CDR3 DNA: TGCGCCAGCAGCTTGGACGGGGAGAGCAATCAGCCC. Amino acid sequence: CASSLDGESNQP. The whole CDR3 is CASSLDGESNQPQHF.